This T cell receptor beta chain was recorded in a study of shared clonotypes between healthy human individuals. Findings and limits, study-wide: A small donor pool kept down the genetic and exposure-history diversity that was represented. Sharing across several donors was seen in 4% to 6.5% of naive CD4 clonotypes.

Donors, without exception, were Caucasian adults residing in Nashville, Tennessee. 200 to 250 ng DNA, approximately 31,000 T cell genomes, went into each sorted-subset replicate PCR. Sequencing used immunoSEQ multiplex PCR; TCRdb keeps in-frame clones, though not all of them. The sample has 2 million to 2.5 million clones; almost 96% are singletons. Worth noting for this clone: As yet, its antigen is unknown.

Germline V gene data show CDR1 as GTSNPN and CDR2 as SVGIG (reference sequence). With 3 bases removed from V and 2 bases from J, the gap between germline ends came to 8 bases. This CDR3 spans 13 amino acids. Sequenced material: naive CD4+ T cells sorted from blood. Described subset: CD45RA+ positively selected. This TCR was sampled from a man younger than 35 in good health. The chain joins TRBV30 to TRBJ1-5; no reliable D call. CDR3 nucleotide sequence: TGTGCCTGGAGGGGTTCGGGCAATCAGCCCCAGCATTTT. It translates to CAWRGSGNQPQHF.